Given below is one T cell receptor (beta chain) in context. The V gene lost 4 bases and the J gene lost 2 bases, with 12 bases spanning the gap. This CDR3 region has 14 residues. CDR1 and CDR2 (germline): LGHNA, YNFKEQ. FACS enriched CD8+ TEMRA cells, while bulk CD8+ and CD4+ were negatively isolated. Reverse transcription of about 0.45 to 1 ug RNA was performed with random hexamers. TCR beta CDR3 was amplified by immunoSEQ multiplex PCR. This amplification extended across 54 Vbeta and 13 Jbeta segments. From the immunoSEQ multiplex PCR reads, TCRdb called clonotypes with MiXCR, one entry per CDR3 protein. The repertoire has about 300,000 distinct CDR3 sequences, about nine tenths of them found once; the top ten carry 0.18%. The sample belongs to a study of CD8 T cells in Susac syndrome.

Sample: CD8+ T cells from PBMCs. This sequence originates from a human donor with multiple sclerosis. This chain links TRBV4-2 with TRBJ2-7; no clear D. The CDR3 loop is CASSPRTETYEQYF. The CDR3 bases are TGTGCCAGCAGCCCGCGGACGGAAACCTACGAGCAGTACTTC.